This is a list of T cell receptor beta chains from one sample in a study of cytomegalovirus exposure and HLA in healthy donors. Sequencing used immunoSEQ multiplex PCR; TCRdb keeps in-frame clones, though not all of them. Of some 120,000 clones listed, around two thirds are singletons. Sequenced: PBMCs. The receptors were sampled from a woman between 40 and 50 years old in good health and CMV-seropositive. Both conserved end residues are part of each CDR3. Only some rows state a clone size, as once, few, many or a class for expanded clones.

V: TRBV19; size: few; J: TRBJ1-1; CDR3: CASRLTGFTEAFF
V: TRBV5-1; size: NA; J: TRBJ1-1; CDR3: CASSWGQRNTEAFF
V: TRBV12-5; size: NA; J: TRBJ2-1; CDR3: CASGPPGQPYNEQFF
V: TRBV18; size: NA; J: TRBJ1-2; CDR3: CASSPPSRGNYGYTF
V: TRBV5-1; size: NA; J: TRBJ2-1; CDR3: CASSLSRNEQFF
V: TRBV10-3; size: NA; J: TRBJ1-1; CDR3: CAISEYTGGTEAFF
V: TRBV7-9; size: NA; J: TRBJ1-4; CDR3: CASSSTGFDEKLFF
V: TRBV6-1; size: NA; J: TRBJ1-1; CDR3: CASIGTVMNTEAFF
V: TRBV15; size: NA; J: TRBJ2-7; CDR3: CATSRDREGYYEQYF
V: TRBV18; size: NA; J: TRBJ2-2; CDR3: CASSPRANTGELFF
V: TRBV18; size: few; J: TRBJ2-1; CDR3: CASSPGLAGGERRFF
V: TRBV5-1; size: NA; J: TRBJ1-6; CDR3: CASSLPEQGFNSPLHF
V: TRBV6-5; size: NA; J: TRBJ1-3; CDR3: CASSSLTGSRGTIYF
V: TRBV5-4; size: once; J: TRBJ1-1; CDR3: CASSGSTGISEAFF
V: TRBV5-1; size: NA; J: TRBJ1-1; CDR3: CASSLTGLNTEAFF
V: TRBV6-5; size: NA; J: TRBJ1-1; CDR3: CASSRGQPNTEAFF
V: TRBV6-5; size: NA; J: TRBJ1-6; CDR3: CASSAQGFYNSPLHF
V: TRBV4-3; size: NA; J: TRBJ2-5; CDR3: CASSQDRLTDRYQETQYF
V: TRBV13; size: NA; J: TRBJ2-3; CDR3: CASSWTGFRDTQYF
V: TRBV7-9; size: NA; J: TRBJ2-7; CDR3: CASSSTGRWNEQYF
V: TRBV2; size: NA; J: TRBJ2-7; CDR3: CASSYSGGAYEQYF
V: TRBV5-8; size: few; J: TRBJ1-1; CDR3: CASSLGTVEGAEAFF
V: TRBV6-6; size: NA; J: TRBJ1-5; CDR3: CATTGQGQPQHF
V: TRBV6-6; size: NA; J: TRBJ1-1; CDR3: CASSSKTGRRTEAFF
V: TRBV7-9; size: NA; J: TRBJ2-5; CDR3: CASSLDTFLGETQYF
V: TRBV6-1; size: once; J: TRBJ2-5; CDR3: CASSETSSGSYQETQYF
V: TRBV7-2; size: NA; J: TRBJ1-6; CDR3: CASSLGYRGNSPLHF
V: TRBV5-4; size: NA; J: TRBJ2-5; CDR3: CASSLEETQYF
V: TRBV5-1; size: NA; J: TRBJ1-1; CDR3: CASSLMAGREVGEAFF
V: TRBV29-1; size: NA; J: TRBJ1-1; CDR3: CSVAGDTEAFF
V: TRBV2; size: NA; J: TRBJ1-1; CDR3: CASNSAEAFF
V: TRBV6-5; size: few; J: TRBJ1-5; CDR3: CASSYDRGSGQPQHF
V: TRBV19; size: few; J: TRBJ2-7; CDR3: CASSIDARGEQYF
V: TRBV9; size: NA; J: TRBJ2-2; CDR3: CASTRRGTGELFF
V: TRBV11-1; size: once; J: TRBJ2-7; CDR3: CASSVRQGYIDEQYF
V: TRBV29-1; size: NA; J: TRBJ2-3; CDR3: CSVEDRQRGTDTQYF
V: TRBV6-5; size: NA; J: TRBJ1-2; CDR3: CASSYRQGGYTF
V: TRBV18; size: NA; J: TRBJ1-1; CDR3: CASSPGTGGNTEAFF
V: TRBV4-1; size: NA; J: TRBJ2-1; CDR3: CASGQSSRGARDNEQFF
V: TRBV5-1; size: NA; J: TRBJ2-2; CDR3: CASSLDSSNTGELFF
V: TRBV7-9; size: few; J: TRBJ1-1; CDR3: CASSRTGTEAFF
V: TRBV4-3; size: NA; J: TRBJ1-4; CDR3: CASSQAPGTAINEKLFF
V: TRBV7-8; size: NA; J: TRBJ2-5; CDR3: CASSLAGSGERETQYF
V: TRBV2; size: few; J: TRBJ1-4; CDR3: CASSNGEKLFF
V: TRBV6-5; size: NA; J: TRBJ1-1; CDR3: CASSVDRAAEAFF
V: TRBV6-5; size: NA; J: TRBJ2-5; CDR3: CASRPAGWETQYF